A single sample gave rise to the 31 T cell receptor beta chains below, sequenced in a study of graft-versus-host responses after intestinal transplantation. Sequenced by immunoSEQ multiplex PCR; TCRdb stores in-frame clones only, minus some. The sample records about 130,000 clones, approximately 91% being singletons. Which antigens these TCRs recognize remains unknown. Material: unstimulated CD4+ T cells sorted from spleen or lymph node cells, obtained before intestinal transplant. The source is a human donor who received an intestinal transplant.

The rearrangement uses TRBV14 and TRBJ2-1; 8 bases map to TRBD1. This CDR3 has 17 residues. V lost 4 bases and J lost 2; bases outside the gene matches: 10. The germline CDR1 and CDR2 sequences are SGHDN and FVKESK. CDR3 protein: CASSRARQGKTYNEQFF. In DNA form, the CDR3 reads TGTGCCAGCAGCCGAGCGAGACAGGGGAAAACCTACAATGAGCAGTTCTTC.

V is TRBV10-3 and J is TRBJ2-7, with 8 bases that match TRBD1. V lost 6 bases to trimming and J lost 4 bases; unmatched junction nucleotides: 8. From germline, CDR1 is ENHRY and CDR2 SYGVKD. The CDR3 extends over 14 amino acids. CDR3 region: CAISPGQGAYEQYF. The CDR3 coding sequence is TGTGCCATCAGCCCCGGCCAGGGGGCTTACGAGCAGTACTTC.

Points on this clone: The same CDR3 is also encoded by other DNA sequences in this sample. CDR3 nucleotide sequence: TGCGCCAGCAGCCAGGGGGGCTTATCGAACACTGAAGCTTTCTTT. Protein sequence: CASSQGGLSNTEAFF. This chain uses TRBV5-1 with TRBJ1-1; TRBD1 aligns across 7 bases. The CDR3 is 15 amino acids. Losses at the gene ends were 4 bases for V and 1 base for J; bases not matched to a gene: 7. Germline assignment: CDR1 SGHRS and CDR2 YFSETQ.

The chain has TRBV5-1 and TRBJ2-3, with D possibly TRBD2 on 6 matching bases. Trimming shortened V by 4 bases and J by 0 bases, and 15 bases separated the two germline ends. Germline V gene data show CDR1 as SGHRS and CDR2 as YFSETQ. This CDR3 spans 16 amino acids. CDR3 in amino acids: CASSAVAATSTDTQYF. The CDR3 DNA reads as TGCGCCAGCAGCGCGGTAGCGGCCACTAGCACAGATACGCAGTATTTT.

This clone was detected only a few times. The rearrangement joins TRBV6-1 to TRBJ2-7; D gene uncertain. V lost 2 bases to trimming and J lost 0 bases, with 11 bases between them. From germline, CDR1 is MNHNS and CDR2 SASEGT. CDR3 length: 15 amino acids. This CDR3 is CASSEQTVSSYEQYF. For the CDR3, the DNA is TGTGCCAGCAGTGAACAGACTGTTAGCTCCTACGAGCAGTACTTC.

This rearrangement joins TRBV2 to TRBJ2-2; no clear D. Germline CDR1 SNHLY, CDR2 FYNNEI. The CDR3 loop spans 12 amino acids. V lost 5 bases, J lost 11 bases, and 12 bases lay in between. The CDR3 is CASSPLGPELFF. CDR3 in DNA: TGTGCCAGCAGTCCACTGGGCCCCGAGCTGTTTTTT.

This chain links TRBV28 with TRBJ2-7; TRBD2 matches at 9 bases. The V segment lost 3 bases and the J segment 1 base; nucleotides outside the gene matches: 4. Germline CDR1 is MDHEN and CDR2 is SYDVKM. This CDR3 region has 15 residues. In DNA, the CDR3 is TGTGCCAGCAGTTTTGGCAGCGGGAGGTCCTACGAGCAGTACTTC. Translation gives CASSFGSGRSYEQYF.

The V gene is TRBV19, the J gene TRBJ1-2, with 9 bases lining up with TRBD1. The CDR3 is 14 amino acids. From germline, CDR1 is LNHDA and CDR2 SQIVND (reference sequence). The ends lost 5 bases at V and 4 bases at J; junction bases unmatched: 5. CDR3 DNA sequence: TGTGCCAGTAGTCTCCGGGACAGGGTCTATGGCTACACCTTC. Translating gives CASSLRDRVYGYTF. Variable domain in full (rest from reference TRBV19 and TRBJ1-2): DGGITQSPKYLFRKEGQNVTLSCEQNLNHDAMYWYRQDPGQGLRLIYYSQIVNDFQKGDIAEGYSVSREKKESFPLTVTSAQKNPTAFYLCASSLRDRVYGYTFGSGTRLTVV.

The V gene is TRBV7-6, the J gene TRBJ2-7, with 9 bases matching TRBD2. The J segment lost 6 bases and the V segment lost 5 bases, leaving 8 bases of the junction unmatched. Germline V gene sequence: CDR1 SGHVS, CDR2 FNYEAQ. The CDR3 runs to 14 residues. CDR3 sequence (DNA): TGTGCCAGCAGCGTTAGCGGGAGCCTGGGCGAGCAGTACTTC. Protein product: CASSVSGSLGEQYF.

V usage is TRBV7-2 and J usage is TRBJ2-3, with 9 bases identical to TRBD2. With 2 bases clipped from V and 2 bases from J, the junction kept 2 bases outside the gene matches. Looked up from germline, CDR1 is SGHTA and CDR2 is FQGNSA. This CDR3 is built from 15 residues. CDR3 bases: TGTGCCAGCAGCTTAATAGCGGGAGCCACAGATACGCAGTATTTT. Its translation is CASSLIAGATDTQYF.

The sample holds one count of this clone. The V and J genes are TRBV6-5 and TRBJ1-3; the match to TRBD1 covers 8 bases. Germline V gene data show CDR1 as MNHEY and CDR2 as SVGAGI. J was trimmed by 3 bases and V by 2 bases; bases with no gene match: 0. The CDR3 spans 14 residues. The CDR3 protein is CASSYGTGGNTIYF. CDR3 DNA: TGTGCCAGCAGTTACGGGACAGGTGGAAACACCATATATTTT.

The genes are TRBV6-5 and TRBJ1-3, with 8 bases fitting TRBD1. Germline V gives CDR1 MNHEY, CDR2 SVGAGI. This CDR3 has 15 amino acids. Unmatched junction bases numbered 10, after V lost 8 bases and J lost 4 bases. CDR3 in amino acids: CASQSNRGIGNTIYF. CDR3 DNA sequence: TGTGCCAGCCAATCAAACAGGGGGATCGGAAACACCATATATTTT.

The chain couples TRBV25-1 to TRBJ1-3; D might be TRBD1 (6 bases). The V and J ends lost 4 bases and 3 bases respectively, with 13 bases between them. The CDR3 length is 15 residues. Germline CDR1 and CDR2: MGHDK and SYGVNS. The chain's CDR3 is CASSGLSGDGNTIYF. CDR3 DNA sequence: TGTGCCAGCAGTGGTTTGTCAGGGGATGGAAACACCATATATTTT.

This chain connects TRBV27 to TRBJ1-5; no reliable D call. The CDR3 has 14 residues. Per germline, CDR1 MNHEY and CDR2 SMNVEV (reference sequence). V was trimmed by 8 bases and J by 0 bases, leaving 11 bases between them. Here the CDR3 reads CASGSGVSNQPQHF. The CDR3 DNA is TGTGCCAGCGGATCAGGAGTTAGCAATCAGCCCCAGCATTTT.

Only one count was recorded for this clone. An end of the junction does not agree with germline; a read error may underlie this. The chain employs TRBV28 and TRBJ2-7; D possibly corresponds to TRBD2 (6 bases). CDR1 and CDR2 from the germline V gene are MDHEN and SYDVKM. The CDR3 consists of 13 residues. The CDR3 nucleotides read TGTGCCAGCAGACAAGGGACTTACTACGGGCAGTACTTC. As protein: CASRQGTYYGQYF.

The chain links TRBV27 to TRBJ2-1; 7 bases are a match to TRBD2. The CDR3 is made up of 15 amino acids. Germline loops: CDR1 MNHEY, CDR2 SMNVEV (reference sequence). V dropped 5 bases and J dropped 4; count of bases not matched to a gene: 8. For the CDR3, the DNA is TGTGCCAGCAGTCGGGGGGAGAGAAGGTACAATGAGCAGTTCTTC. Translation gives CASSRGERRYNEQFF.

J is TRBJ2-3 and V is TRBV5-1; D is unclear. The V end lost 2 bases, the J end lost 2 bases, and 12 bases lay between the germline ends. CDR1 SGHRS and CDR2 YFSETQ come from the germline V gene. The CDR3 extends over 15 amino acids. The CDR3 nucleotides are TGCGCCAGCAGCTTTTTCCCTGAGAACACAGATACGCAGTATTTT. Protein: CASSFFPENTDTQYF. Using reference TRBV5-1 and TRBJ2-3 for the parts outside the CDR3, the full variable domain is KAGVTQTPRYLIKTRGQQVTLSCSPISGHRSVSWYQQTPGQGLQFLFEYFSETQRNKGNFPGRFSGRQFSNSRSEMNVSTLELGDSALYLCASSFFPENTDTQYFGPGTRLTVL.

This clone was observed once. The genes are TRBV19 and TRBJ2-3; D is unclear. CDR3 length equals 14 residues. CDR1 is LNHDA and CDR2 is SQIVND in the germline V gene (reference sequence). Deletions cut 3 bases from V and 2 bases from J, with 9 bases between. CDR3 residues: CASSIGVSTDTQYF. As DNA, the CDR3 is TGTGCCAGTAGTATTGGGGTGTCCACAGATACGCAGTATTTT.

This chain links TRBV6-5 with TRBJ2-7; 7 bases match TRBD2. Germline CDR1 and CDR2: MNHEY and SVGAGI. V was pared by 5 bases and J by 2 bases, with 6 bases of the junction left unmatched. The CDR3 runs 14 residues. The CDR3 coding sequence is TGTGCCAGCAGTGGGGGGGGGAGGCCCTACGAGCAGTACTTC. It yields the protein CASSGGGRPYEQYF.

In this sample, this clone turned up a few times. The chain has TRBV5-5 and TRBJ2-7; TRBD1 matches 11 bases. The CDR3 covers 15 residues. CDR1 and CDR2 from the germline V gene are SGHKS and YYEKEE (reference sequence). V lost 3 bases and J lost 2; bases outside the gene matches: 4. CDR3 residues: CASSSGQGATYEQYF. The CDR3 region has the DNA TGTGCCAGCAGCTCCGGACAGGGGGCGACCTACGAGCAGTACTTC.

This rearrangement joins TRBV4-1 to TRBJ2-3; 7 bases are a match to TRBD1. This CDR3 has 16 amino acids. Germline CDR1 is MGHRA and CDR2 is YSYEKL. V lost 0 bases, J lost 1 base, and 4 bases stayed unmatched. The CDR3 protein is CASSQERDRGTDTQYF. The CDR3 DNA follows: TGCGCCAGCAGCCAAGAGAGAGACAGGGGCACAGATACGCAGTATTTT.

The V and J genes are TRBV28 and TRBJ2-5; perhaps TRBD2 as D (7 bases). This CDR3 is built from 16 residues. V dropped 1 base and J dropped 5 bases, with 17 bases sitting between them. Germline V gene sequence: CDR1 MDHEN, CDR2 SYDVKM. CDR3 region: CASSLSGGHNRETQYF. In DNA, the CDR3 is TGTGCCAGCAGTTTATCCGGGGGGCATAACAGGGAGACCCAGTACTTC.

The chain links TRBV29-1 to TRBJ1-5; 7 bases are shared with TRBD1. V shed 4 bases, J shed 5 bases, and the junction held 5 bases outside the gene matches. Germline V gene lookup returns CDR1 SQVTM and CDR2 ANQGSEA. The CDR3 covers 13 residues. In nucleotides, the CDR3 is TGCAGCGTTGGTCCAGGGGGGGATCAGCCCCAGCATTTT. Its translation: CSVGPGGDQPQHF.

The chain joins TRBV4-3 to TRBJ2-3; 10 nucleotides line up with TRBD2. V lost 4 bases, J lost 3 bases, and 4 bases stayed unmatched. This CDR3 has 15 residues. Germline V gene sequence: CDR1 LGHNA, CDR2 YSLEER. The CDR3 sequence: CASSRDSGRTDTQYF. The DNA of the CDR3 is TGCGCCAGCAGCCGAGATAGCGGGAGGACAGATACGCAGTATTTT.

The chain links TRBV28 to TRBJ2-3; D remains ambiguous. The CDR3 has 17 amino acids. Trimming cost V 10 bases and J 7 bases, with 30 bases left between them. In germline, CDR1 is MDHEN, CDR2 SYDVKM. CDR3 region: CATRNPTRPTVTNTQYF. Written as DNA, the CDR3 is TGTGCCACCCGAAACCCCACAAGGCCCACCGTGACAAATACGCAGTATTTT.

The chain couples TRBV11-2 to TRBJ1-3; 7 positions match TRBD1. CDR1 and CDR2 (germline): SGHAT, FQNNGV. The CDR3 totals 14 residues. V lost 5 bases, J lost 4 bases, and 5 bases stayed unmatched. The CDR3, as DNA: TGTGCCAGCAGCGCAGGGGGGGTCGGAAACACCATATATTTT. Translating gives CASSAGGVGNTIYF.

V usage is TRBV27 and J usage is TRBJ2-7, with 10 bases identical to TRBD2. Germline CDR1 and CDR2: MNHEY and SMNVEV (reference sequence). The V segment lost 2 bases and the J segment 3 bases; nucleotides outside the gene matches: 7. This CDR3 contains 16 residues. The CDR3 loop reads CASSLGYSGRVYEQYF. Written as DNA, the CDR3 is TGTGCCAGCAGTTTAGGTTACAGCGGGAGGGTCTACGAGCAGTACTTC.

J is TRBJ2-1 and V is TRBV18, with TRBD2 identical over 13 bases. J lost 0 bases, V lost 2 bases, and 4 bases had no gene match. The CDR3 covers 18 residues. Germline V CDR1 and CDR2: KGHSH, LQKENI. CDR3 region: CASSPKTSGGSSYNEQFF. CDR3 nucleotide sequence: TGTGCCAGCTCACCAAAGACTAGCGGGGGGAGCTCCTACAATGAGCAGTTCTTC.

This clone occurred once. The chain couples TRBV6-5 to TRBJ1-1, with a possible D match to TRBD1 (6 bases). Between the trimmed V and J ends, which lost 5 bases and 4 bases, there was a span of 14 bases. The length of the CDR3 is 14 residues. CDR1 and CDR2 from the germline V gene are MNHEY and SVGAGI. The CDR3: CASSTFQGTTEAFF. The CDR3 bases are TGTGCCAGCAGTACCTTTCAGGGGACCACTGAAGCTTTCTTT.

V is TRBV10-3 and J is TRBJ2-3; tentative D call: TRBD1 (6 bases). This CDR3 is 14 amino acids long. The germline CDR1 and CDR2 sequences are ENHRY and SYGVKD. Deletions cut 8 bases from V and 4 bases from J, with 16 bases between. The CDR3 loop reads CAILADRSADTQYF. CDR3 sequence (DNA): TGTGCCATCTTGGCCGACAGGTCGGCAGATACGCAGTATTTT.

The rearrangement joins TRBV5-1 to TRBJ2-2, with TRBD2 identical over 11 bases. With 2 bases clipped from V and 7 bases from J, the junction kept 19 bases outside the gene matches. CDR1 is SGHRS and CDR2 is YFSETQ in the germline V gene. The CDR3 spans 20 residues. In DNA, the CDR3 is TGCGCCAGCAGCTTTAGGTCTCCTCTACTAGCGGGAGTTACAGTCGGGGAGCTGTTTTTT. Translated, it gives CASSFRSPLLAGVTVGELFF.